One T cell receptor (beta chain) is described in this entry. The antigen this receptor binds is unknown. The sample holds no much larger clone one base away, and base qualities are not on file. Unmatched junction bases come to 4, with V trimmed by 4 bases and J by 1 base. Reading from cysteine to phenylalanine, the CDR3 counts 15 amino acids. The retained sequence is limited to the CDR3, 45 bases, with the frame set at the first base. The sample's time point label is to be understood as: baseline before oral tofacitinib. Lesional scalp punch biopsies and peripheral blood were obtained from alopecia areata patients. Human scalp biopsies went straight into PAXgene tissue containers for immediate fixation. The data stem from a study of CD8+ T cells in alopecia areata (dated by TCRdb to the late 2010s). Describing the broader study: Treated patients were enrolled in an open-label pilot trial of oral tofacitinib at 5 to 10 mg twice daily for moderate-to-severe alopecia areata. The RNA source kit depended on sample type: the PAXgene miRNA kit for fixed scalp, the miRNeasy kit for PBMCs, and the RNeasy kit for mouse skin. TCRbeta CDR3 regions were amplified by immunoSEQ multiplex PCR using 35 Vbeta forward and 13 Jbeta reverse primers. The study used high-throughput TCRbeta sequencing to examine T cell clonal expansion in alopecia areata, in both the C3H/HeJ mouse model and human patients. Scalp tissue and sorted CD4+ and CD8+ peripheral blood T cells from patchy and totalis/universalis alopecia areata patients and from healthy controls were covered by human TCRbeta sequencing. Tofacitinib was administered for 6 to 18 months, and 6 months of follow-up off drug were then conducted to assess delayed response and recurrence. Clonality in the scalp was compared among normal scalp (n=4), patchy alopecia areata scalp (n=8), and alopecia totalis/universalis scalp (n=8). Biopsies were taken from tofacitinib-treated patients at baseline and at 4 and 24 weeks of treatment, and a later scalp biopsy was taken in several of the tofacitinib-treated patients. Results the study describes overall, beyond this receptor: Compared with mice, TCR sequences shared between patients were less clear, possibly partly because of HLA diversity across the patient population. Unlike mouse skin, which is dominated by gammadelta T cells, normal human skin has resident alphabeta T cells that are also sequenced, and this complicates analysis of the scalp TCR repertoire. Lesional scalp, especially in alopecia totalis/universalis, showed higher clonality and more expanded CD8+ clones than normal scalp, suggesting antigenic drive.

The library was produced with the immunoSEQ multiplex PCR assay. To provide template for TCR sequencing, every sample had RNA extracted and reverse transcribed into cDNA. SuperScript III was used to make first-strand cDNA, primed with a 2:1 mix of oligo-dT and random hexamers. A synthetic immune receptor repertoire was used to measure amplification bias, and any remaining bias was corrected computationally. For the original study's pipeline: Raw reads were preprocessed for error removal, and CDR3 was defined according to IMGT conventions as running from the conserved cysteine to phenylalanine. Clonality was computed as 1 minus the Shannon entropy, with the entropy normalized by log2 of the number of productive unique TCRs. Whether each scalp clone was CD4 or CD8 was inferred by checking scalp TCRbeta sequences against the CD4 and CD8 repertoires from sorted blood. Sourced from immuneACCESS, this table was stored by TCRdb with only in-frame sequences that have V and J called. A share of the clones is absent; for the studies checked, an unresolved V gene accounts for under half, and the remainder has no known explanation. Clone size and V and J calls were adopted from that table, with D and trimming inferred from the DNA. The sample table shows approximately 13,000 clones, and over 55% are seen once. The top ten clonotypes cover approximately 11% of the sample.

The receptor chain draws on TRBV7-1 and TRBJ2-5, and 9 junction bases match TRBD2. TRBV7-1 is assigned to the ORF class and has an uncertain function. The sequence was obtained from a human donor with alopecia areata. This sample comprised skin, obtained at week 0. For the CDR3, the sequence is CASSLAGETQETQYF. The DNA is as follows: TGTGCCAGCAGCTTAGCGGGGGAGACCCAAGAGACCCAGTACTTC.